This TCR beta chain was sequenced in a study of cytomegalovirus exposure and HLA in healthy donors (dated by TCRdb to about 2017). About the investigation overall: An earlier analysis of roughly 630 of the donors reported about 290 Gb of sequence data and some 120 million unique TCR beta sequences from about 200 million T cells. Genome-wide SNP genotypes for about 55% of the roughly 670 donors were used in a later genetic analysis, which treated that subset as a discovery cohort. The study was designed to test whether signatures of past pathogen exposure could be identified by cataloging public T cell receptors. An early release covering over 500 HLA-typed donors comprised about 310 gigabases of sequencing data and tens of millions of unique TCR sequences. Both class I and class II loci were covered by HLA typing, at four-digit resolution. Every repertoire in the discovery cohort had been generated on one and the same sequencing platform. Of the approximately 400 genotyped donors, about 80% fell in the genetic ancestry cluster associated with self-reported Caucasian donors. The study used immunosequencing to profile the T cell repertoires of 666 subjects and linked those repertoires to cytomegalovirus serostatus. A separate validation cohort of approximately 120 different subjects was used in addition to the 666-subject first cohort. In a later analysis, previously published TCR beta repertoires from about 640 donors were re-analyzed and high-resolution HLA genotyping was added so that TCR occurrence patterns could be studied. On average, approximately 250,000 unique TCR beta nucleotide sequences were sequenced per donor among 398 genotyped donors of the cohort, with 15% to 20% of those sequences being non-productive. An earlier analysis of several hundred of the donors applied high-throughput TCR beta sequencing to assess whether each TCR beta V gene segment acted as functional or pseudogenic. Donor age, sex, ethnicity and CMV serostatus were compiled together with the repertoire data. Typing coverage differed by locus: A, B, C, DRB1 and DQB1 were typed in about 620-640 donors, DQA1 in 522, DPA1 in some 610, and DPB1 in just under 490. To predict cytomegalovirus infection status, the study combined high-throughput TCR immunosequencing, statistical association of individual TCRs with disease status, and machine learning. Roughly 5 DR-DQ haplotypes were handled as single units for association and clustering because linkage in the cohort was strong. Rather than drawing on any new phenotypic data, the later analysis identified candidate immune exposures from TCR beta sequences and the way those sequences occurred across donors.

Overall study outcomes, separate from this receptor: An association between a missense DCLRE1C variant and V-gene and J-gene trimming of TCR beta chains was found in a later genetic analysis and replicated in an independent cohort. A further reported finding was that TCR beta sequences accurately predicted the HLA-A and HLA-B alleles for most subjects in the first cohort. CMV serostatus was the only immune exposure information available for the cohort. Strong co-occurrence of HLA alleles, especially DR and DQ, made assigning TCR associations to individual alleles difficult. In an earlier analysis of fewer than 700 of the donors, most TCR beta V segments appeared in productive rearrangements about 87% or about 30% of the time, broadly matching IMGT annotations. Most CMV-associated TCR beta chains appeared to be HLA-restricted in a later analysis, and the HLA associations seemed to be driven largely by CMV exposure. Correlated functional status among segregating V segments might be attributable to linkage disequilibrium, but an unknown experimental factor could not be ruled out. Some IMGT-functional V segments, including TRBV6-2 and TRBV6-3, could not be distinguished by the 87-base-pair reads and were therefore excluded. In a later analysis, several top co-occurrence clusters were reported to appear linked to parvovirus B19, influenza, CMV and Epstein-Barr virus. The authors suggested that the approach could potentially be generalized to other disease states and immunological phenotypes. A group of highly shared sequence variants was considered likely to be a technical artifact of the sequencing pipeline. According to a later genetic analysis, donors in an Asian-associated ancestry cluster had fewer N-insertions in productive TCRs than the approximately 670-donor mean. In a later analysis, HLA-associated TCR beta chains showed more clonal expansion and lower generation probabilities than non-associated chains that were equally common. This cohort had only TCR beta chains sequenced, and the lack of alpha or paired-chain data limited which features could be detected. At a false discovery rate of 0.05, a later analysis linked 15,000 to 20,000 TCR beta sequences to specific HLA alleles. Most TCR sequences were observed very rarely across donors, whereas some public TCRs were present in many individuals. A total of 164 TCR beta chains were listed by the study as associated with cytomegalovirus. Some 15 rarely observed V segments, including chromosome 9 orphons, were excluded from the earlier analysis of several hundred of the donors because counts were too low. In a later analysis, TCR association rates were found to vary across HLA loci, with the most associated TCRs seen for DRB1 alleles and the fewest for HLA-C alleles. The presence/absence analyses assumed that sequencing depth was roughly uniform across donors, and that assumption may not be true. Three of the identified cytomegalovirus-associated TCR beta chains were confirmed in vitro to be specific for cytomegalovirus antigens. HLA typing was unavailable for some donors at each locus, so association tests used only the typed subset. The classifier was reported to diagnose cytomegalovirus status with high specificity and sensitivity in both the original and validation cohorts.

Library preparation used the immunoSEQ multiplex PCR assay. For the multiplex PCR, a mixture combining 60 forward primers for TCR Vbeta segments and 13 reverse primers for TCR Jbeta segments was used. Amplification of the CDR3 region of rearranged TCR beta genes was performed with a multiplex PCR assay on genomic DNA. On the Illumina HiSeq System, the amplified TCR beta libraries were sequenced as 87-base-pair reads. In the original analysis: Across the 666 repertoires, a later analysis counted 80 million or so unique TCR beta chains, roughly 11 million of which were shared by at least two donors. Raw reads were error-corrected and collapsed into unique sequences with a nearest-neighbor algorithm that merged closely related sequences to remove PCR and sequencing errors. V, D and J gene segments were assigned by aligning CDR3 sequences to IMGT reference sequences. For a sequence to be retained, a match of at least six nucleotides to both a V gene segment and a J gene segment was required. A rearrangement counted as productive if the CDR3 had no stop codons and remained in frame with V and J, and every other rearrangement counted as non-productive. CDR3 was defined according to IMGT convention as the region running from the second conserved V-encoded cysteine to the conserved J-encoded phenylalanine. Sequences without an unambiguous match to a single V gene segment were excluded from the earlier analysis of about 640 of the donors. In an earlier analysis of around 590 of the donors, a V segment was called functional when productive rearrangements were above 56.7%, and segregating when the standard deviation between donors exceeded 5%. A statistical classification framework was built for diagnosing cytomegalovirus status from the catalog of TCR beta chain sequences. In a later analysis, V and J genes were assigned by comparing TCR nucleotide sequences against IMGT/GENE-DB human TR gene sequences. Using the TCRdist pipeline, a later analysis assigned CDR3 sequences along with most-parsimonious VDJ recombination scenarios. A later analysis defined each TCR beta chain by its CDR3 amino acid sequence plus V-gene family, and excluded reads lacking a unique V-gene family. As a way to deal with suspected cross-contamination and a sequencing artifact, a later analysis dropped 500 to 700 nucleotide sequences that were highly shared and had low generation probability. In a later analysis, a clonal expansion index for each public chain was calculated from normalized within-repertoire ranks of inferred template counts. Generation probabilities in a later analysis came from a VDJ recombination model fitted to out-of-frame rearrangements, and those results were checked against IGoR. In a later analysis, TCR-TCR, TCR-HLA and TCR-CMV co-occurrence was scored with hypergeometric tests, and a repertoire-size bias correction was applied to TCR pairs. A later analysis estimated false discovery rates by permuting HLA or CMV assignments 20 times. In a later analysis, co-occurring TCRs were grouped using DBSCAN, with TCRdist sequence similarity added in when clustering inside HLA-allele-positive subsets. For co-occurrence clustering, repertoires with fewer than 30,000 or more than 120,000 public chains were excluded, along with five or six repertoires with anomalous nucleotide sharing. TCRdb took this table from immuneACCESS and kept in-frame rearrangements with V and J called. Such tables lack part of the clones; where checked against another copy, unresolved V genes explain under half of the gap, and the rest is unexplained. From that table come the V and J calls and clone size; the DNA was used to work out D and trimming. The sample profile shows about 140,000 clones; about 70% of them were found once. In total, the top ten clones hold roughly 2.5% of the sample.

About this clone: This clone's antigen is unknown. No much larger clone is present one base from it, and per-base qualities are unavailable.

The cohort comprised around 700 healthy bone marrow donors. All cohort members were sampled while nominally healthy, although unrecorded immune exposures were likely present. The donor tested CMV seronegative, placing the donor among the 350 or so seronegative members of the cohort. Each donor provided a peripheral blood sample, and peripheral blood mononuclear cells were used for TCR beta sequencing. The Qiagen DNeasy Blood Extraction Kit was used to extract genomic DNA from the blood cell samples. The CDR3, cysteine through phenylalanine, is 15 amino acids long. The retained sequence is limited to the CDR3, 45 bases, with the frame set at the first base. V was cut back by 3 bases and J by 10 bases, leaving a gap of 21 bases between them. Reading the germline V gene gives CDR1 MNHNS and CDR2 SASEGT.

The sample comprised PBMCs. The chain is made from TRBV6-1 and TRBJ1-2, with the D gene too uncertain to name. This clonotype was sampled from a middle-aged woman in good health and CMV-seronegative. The CDR3 reads CASSDVGAVSDAYTF. The DNA sequence follows: TGTGCCAGCAGTGATGTGGGCGCCGTCTCTGACGCCTACACCTTC.